These 8 T cell receptor beta chains originate from one sample sequenced in a study of shared clonotypes between healthy human individuals. Method: immunoSEQ multiplex PCR; TCRdb's copy keeps in-frame clones and lacks some. The sample carries hundreds of thousands of clones, 90% to 95% recorded once. Naive CD8 isolation took CD45RO-negative cells positively selected for CCR7 and excluded terminally differentiated effector memory CD45RA+ cells. The sample taken for sequencing was naive CD8+ T cells sorted from blood. The receptors here all came from a woman between 25 and 40 years old in good health.

The chain joins TRBV5-8 to TRBJ1-1, with a weak D call TRBD1 (5 bases). The CDR3 covers 14 residues. The germline CDR1 and CDR2 sequences are SGHTS and YDEGEE. With 3 bases removed from V and 0 bases from J, the gap between germline ends came to 9 bases. The CDR3 DNA is TGTGCCAGCAGCTGGGGCCCATTGAACACTGAAGCTTTCTTT. Translated: CASSWGPLNTEAFF.

V and J are TRBV19 and TRBJ2-5; TRBD1 aligns across 7 bases. The tail of the sequence fits TRBJ2-7 better, so the J call may be wrong. CDR1 LNHDA and CDR2 SQIVND come from the germline V gene (reference sequence). The CDR3 consists of 14 residues. CDR3 loop: CASSIRDSNYEQYF. In nucleotides, the CDR3 is TGTGCCAGTAGTATCCGGGACAGCAACTACGAGCAGTACTTC.

V and J are TRBV21-1 and TRBJ2-7; the table's D call TRBD2 went unverified against the DNA. TRBV21-1 is marked as a pseudogene. This CDR3 region has 15 residues. The CDR3 reads CASGRASNFTYEQYF. DNA for the CDR3: TGTGCCAGCGGGCGCGCTAGCAATTTTACCTACGAGCAGTACTTC.

CDR3 amino acids: CASSVLLDSYEQYF. As DNA, the CDR3 is TGTGCCAGTAGTGTCCTACTAGACAGCTACGAGCAGTACTTC. This chain joins TRBV19 and TRBJ2-5; D is possibly TRBD1 or TRBD2 (5 bases each). The tail of the sequence fits TRBJ2-7 better, so the J call may be wrong. The CDR3 length is 14 residues. CDR1 is LNHDA and CDR2 is SQIVND in the germline V gene (reference sequence).

The chain employs TRBV11-2 and TRBJ2-3; TRBD1 matches 8 bases. The germline CDR1 and CDR2 sequences are SGHAT and FQNNGV. V trimming: 3 bases; J trimming: 2 bases; junction bases outside the gene matches: 4. CDR3 length equals 15 residues. CDR3 sequence reads: CASSLDRAVTDTQYF. In DNA form, the CDR3 reads TGTGCCAGCAGCTTGGACAGGGCAGTCACAGATACGCAGTATTTT.

The gene calls are TRBV2 and TRBJ2-1, with 10 bases aligning to TRBD2. J gave up 0 bases and V 1 base, and 12 bases lay outside the gene matches. This CDR3 is built from 20 residues. Germline CDR1 is SNHLY and CDR2 is FYNNEI. DNA of the CDR3: TGTGCCAGCAGTGAAGAGCCACTAGCGGGACTCTTAACCTCCTACAATGAGCAGTTCTTC. This sequence encodes CASSEEPLAGLLTSYNEQFF.

This clone was counted a single time. V gene TRBV28 combines with J gene TRBJ2-3; the D gene is possibly TRBD2 (5 bases). With 8 bases removed from V and 2 bases from J, the gap between germline ends came to 14 bases. Germline V gene sequence: CDR1 MDHEN, CDR2 SYDVKM. This CDR3 is 14 amino acids long. The CDR3 here is CASLGISNTDTQYF. DNA of the CDR3: TGTGCCAGCCTCGGGATTTCTAACACAGATACGCAGTATTTT. Based on the CDR3 plus reference TRBV28 and TRBJ2-3, the full variable domain is DVKVTQSSRYLVKRTGEKVFLECVQDMDHENMFWYRQDPGLGLRLIYFSYDVKMKEKGDIPEGYSVSREKKERFSLILESASTNQTSMYLCASLGISNTDTQYFGPGTRLTVL.

The chain links TRBV28 to TRBJ1-1, with D uncertain. This CDR3 has 12 amino acids. Germline CDR1 and CDR2: MDHEN and SYDVKM. The V gene lost 6 bases and the J gene lost 1 base, with 6 bases spanning the gap. CDR3 sequence (DNA): TGTGCCAGCAGCCCACCGAACACTGAAGCTTTCTTT. This codes for CASSPPNTEAFF. Filled out from reference TRBV28 and TRBJ1-1, the complete variable domain reads DVKVTQSSRYLVKRTGEKVFLECVQDMDHENMFWYRQDPGLGLRLIYFSYDVKMKEKGDIPEGYSVSREKKERFSLILESASTNQTSMYLCASSPPNTEAFFGQGTRLTVV.